The T cell receptor beta chain described here comes from a study of PD-L1 blockade in urothelial cancer. Study-level findings and limits: Pretreatment TCR clonality in blood under the median foretold superior survival.

Profiling relied on immunoSEQ multiplex PCR, and the TCRdb table lists in-frame clones only, not all of them. The table includes 55,000 to 85,000 clones, roughly nine tenths detected once. V was pared by 2 bases and J by 7 bases, with 7 bases of the junction left unmatched. The CDR3 has 15 residues. CDR1 is SGHDT and CDR2 is YYEEEE in the germline V gene. Each patient's cancer was a locally advanced or metastatic urothelial carcinoma. On this clone: The antigen is undetermined.

This clonotype originated in a man in his 60s with urothelial cancer. The specimen was PBMCs, collected around atezolizumab (anti-PD-L1) treatment. The chain has TRBV5-6 and TRBJ1-1; 11 bases are a match to TRBD1. CDR3 coding DNA: TGTGCCAGCAGCTTTTATCCGGGACAGGGGGTTGAAGCTTTCTTT. Translation: CASSFYPGQGVEAFF.